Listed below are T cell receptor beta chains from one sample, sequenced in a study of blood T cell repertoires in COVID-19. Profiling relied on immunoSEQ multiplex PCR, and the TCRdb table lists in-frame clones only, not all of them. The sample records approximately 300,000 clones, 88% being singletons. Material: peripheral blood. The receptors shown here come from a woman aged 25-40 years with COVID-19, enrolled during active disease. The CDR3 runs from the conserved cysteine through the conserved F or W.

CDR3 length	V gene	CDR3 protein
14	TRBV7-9	CASSSDRANQPQHF
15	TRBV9	CASRGTSVNTGELFF
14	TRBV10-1	CASSALAGNNEQFF
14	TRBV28	CASSAPTGSQPQHF
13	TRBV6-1	CASNGQYNYGYTF
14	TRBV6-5	CASSYGQGPYEQYF
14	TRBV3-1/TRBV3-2	CASSFETGSYGYTF
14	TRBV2	CASSGGTGKVWQYF
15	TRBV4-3	CASSHNNLPGNTIYF
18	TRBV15	CATSRDRTSGRVWNEQFF
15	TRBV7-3	CASSQDRAISYEQYF
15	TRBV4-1	CASSPGLGGAGELFF
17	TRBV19	CASSKTSGGSGANVLTF
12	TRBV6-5	CASSYEGRGYTF
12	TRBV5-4	CASSRDYQPQHF
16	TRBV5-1	CASSLVREPTRDEQYF
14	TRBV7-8	CASSLGSEGNTIYF
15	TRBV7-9	CASSLDGNPSREQYF
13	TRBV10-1	CASSPTMSNEQFF
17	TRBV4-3	CASSQGFSGTEAGVQFF
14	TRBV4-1	CASSQDAGANIQYF
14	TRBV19	CASSPTATNEKLFF
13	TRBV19	CASSIGTATEAFF
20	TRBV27	CASSPPRTSGRIEAYNEQFF
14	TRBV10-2	CASTDSSSNQPQHF
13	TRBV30	CAWSRGTGNEQFF
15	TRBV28	CAILSIQGADYEQYF
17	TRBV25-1	CASSETPGGSPNEKLFF
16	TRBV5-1	CASSLRLAGGSGELFF
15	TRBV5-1	CASSTGLMDTGELFF
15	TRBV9	CASSAQGANNSPLHF
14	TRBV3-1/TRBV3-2	CASSHLQGNYGYTF
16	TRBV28	CASSPLLSGAPYEQYF
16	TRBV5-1	CASSSSTDRSTYEQYF
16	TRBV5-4	CASSSAGGGAKNIQYF
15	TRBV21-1	CASSQRVANTGELFF
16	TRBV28	CASSPLQGNSNQPQHF
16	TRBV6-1	CASSAPGTGAIYEQYF
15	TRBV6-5	CASSYSRGRNYEQYF
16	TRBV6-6	CASSYSASGSYNEQFF
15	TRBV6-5	CASSRTVTTNEKLFF
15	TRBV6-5	CASSYSDRAFYEQYF
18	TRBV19	CASSIGTGTDSSGNTIYF
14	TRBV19	CASSTGQGGYEQYF
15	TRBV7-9	CASSYRGSATYEQYF
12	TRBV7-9	CASSLDGGEQYF
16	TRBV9	CASSVGGRAGENEQFF
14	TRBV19	CASRYPANTGELFF
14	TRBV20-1	CSASRLPRDYGYTF
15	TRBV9	CASSGAQGAANEQFF
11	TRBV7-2	CASSFGTEAFF
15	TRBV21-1	CASSKTQRGTYEQYF
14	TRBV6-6	CASKRGAGTGELFF
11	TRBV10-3	CATASGNEQFF
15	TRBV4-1	CASSQEAGLVYAQYF
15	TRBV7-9	CASSLSGGVYEKLFF
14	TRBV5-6	CASLTSRGPGELFF
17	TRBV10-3	CAISEIYRGLNTGELFF
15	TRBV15	CATSLRTATNEKLFF